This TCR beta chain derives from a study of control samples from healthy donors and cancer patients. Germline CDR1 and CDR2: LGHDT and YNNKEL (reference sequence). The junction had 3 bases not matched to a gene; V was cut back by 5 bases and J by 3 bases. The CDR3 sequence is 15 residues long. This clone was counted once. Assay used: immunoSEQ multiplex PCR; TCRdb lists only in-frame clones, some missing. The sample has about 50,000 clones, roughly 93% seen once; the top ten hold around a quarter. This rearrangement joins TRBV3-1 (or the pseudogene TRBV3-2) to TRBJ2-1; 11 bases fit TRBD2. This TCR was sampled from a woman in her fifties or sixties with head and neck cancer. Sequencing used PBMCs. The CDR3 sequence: CASSSGTSGYNEQFF. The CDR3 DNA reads TGTGCCAGCAGCTCAGGGACTAGCGGCTACAATGAGCAGTTCTTC.